This T cell receptor beta chain stems from a study of OX40 agonist ivuxolimab in advanced cancers. TCRdb keeps only in-frame clones here, not all; method: immunoSEQ multiplex PCR. The sample has more than 55,000 clones, more than 75% seen once. J was trimmed by 6 bases and V by 2 bases; bases with no gene match: 4. This CDR3 has 15 residues. Germline V CDR1 and CDR2: SGHRS, YFSETQ. This sequence originates from an adult with an advanced solid tumor such as melanoma, head and neck, liver or kidney cancer. The specimen was CD4+ or CD8+ T cells sorted from blood, collected in a trial of the OX40 agonist ivuxolimab. The J gene is TRBJ2-1, the V gene TRBV5-1; 11 bases are shared with TRBD2. The CDR3 coding sequence is TGCGCCAGCAGCTTACTAGCGGGAGTGTCCAATGAGCAGTTCTTC. It specifies CASSLLAGVSNEQFF.